The 17 T cell receptor beta chains below were found in one sample sequenced in a study of identical twins. TCRdb independently ran MiXCR on the 5' RACE reads; one entry per CDR3 protein. The sample shows 450,000 or so distinct CDR3 sequences, roughly 24% of them seen only once. A further study also used this sample, focusing on T cells expressing NK-cell markers.

Sequences were obtained from CD4+ T cells sorted from blood. The receptor set was obtained from a woman in her late teens or twenties in good health.

The gene calls are TRBV14 and TRBJ2-2; D is unresolved. Germline loops: CDR1 SGHDN, CDR2 FVKESK. The ends were cut back, 5 bases at V and 7 bases at J, with 20 bases in the middle. The CDR3 contains 16 residues. DNA of the CDR3: TGTGCCAGCAGCACAGTGGACGGCGGACGATACGGGGAGCTGTTTTTT. It translates to CASSTVDGGRYGELFF. Full variable domain (remainder filled in from reference TRBV14 and TRBJ2-2): EAGVTQFPSHSVIEKGQTVTLRCDPISGHDNLYWYRRVMGKEIKFLLHFVKESKQDESGMPNNRFLAERTGGTYSTLKVQPAELEDSGVYFCASSTVDGGRYGELFFGEGSRLTVL.

This clonotype was recorded many times. The chain couples TRBV12-3 or TRBV12-4 to TRBJ2-1; 12 positions match TRBD2. The CDR3 totals 13 residues. J lost 7 bases, V lost 11 bases, and 6 bases had no gene match. The CDR3 region is CASRLAGVNEQFF. The CDR3 bases are TGTGCCTCCCGACTAGCGGGGGTTAATGAGCAGTTCTTC.

J is TRBJ1-1 and V is TRBV29-1; 8 bases fit TRBD1. The CDR3 totals 12 residues. The V segment lost 2 bases and the J segment 9 bases; nucleotides outside the gene matches: 5. Germline CDR1 SQVTM, CDR2 ANQGSEA. The CDR3 loop is CSVEQTGDKAFF. The CDR3 coding sequence is TGCAGCGTTGAACAGACAGGGGACAAAGCTTTCTTT. Using reference TRBV29-1 and TRBJ1-1 for the parts outside the CDR3, the full variable domain is SAVISQKPSRDICQRGTSLTIQCQVDSQVTMMFWYRQQPGQSLTLIATANQGSEATYESGFVIDKFPISRPNLTFSTLTVSNMSPEDSSIYLCSVEQTGDKAFFGQGTRLTVV.

The chain has TRBV7-8 and TRBJ2-3, with D possibly TRBD1 on 6 matching bases. Looked up from germline, CDR1 is SGHVS and CDR2 is FQNEAQ. The V end lost 7 bases, the J end lost 5 bases, and 16 bases lay between the germline ends. The CDR3 is 14 amino acids. CDR3 sequence (DNA): TGTGCCAGCAAGATACAGGGAGAAAGAGATACGCAGTATTTT. Translating gives CASKIQGERDTQYF.

This clonotype has a handful of counts. The chain is built from TRBV20-1 and TRBJ2-1; 12 nucleotides agree with TRBD2. Trimming at V came to 2 bases and at J to 10 bases, leaving 6 bases not matched to a gene. CDR3 size: 14 residues. Germline values: CDR1 DFQATT, CDR2 SNEGSKA (reference sequence). CDR3 nucleotide sequence: TGCAGTGCTAGACTAGCGGGAGGGGGAGGGGAGCAGTTCTTC. Amino acid sequence: CSARLAGGGGEQFF.

This clonotype appeared a few times. The V and J genes are TRBV12-3 or TRBV12-4 and TRBJ2-4; D possibly uses TRBD1 or TRBD2 (6 bases each). This CDR3 comprises 17 residues. V lost 2 bases and J lost 0, with 14 bases in between. This chain's CDR3 is CASSLPPGGLAKNIQYF. The CDR3 DNA is TGTGCCAGCAGTTTACCCCCCGGGGGCCTAGCCAAAAACATTCAGTACTTC.

This clonotype was seen a few times. Here the CDR3 reads CASSPRFESRTGYNEQFF. The CDR3 DNA is TGTGCCAGCTCACCAAGGTTCGAATCGAGGACAGGGTACAATGAGCAGTTCTTC. The chain uses TRBV18 and TRBJ2-1, with TRBD1 identical over 8 bases. The CDR3 has 18 amino acids. Trimming at V came to 2 bases and at J to 4 bases, leaving 13 bases not matched to a gene. In germline, CDR1 is KGHSH, CDR2 LQKENI.

The V call is TRBV12-1, the J call TRBJ2-1; the D call of TRBD2 is as the table states it, not checked on the DNA. TRBV12-1 constitutes a pseudogene. There are 16 residues in the CDR3. CDR3 coding DNA: TGTGCCAGCAGCTTTGGCGCTAGCGGACGGGGAAATGAGCAGTTCTTC. This gives the protein CASSFGASGRGNEQFF.

The CDR3 DNA reads TGTGCCAGCAGCCCGGGGAATGGCTACACCTTC. The encoded protein is CASSPGNGYTF. J is TRBJ1-2 and V is TRBV12-3 or TRBV12-4, with D hard to call. The length of the CDR3 is 11 residues. V was clipped by 6 bases and J by 6 bases, with 8 bases between them.

J is TRBJ2-3 and V is TRBV29-1, with no clear D. The germline gives CDR1 SQVTM, CDR2 ANQGSEA. This CDR3 comprises 15 residues. Trimming stripped 4 bases from V and 0 bases from J, with 14 bases between. The CDR3 DNA is TGCAGCGTTGGTCGGTGGCAGGTTAGCACAGATACGCAGTATTTT. This encodes CSVGRWQVSTDTQYF.

The rearrangement joins TRBV20-1 to TRBJ2-1; TRBD2 matches 8 bases. Germline-derived CDR1 and CDR2 are DFQATT and SNEGSKA (reference sequence). Unmatched junction bases numbered 9, after V lost 2 bases and J lost 0 bases. The CDR3 contains 17 residues. This CDR3 reads CSARRSGGITSYNEQFF. The CDR3 bases are TGCAGTGCTAGAAGATCGGGAGGGATCACCTCCTACAATGAGCAGTTCTTC.

This chain connects TRBV7-2 to TRBJ2-3, with D possibly TRBD2 on 5 matching bases. Germline assignment: CDR1 SGHTA and CDR2 FQGNSA. There are 15 residues in the CDR3. Trimming shortened V by 4 bases and J by 6 bases, and 17 bases separated the two germline ends. Here the CDR3 reads CASSSTGFGADTQYF. The CDR3 DNA reads as TGTGCCAGCAGCTCCACGGGATTCGGCGCCGATACGCAGTATTTT.

The V gene is TRBV14, the J gene TRBJ1-1; the D is unclear. The V end was cut by 4 bases, the J end by 4 bases, with 16 bases between. The CDR3 runs 15 residues. CDR1 is SGHDN and CDR2 is FVKESK in the germline V gene. The CDR3 nucleotides are TGTGCCAGCAGCCCTGGACGGTCCTGGGGCACTGAAGCTTTCTTT. Translated: CASSPGRSWGTEAFF.

V gene TRBV5-1 combines with J gene TRBJ2-5; weak D call: TRBD2 (6 bases). The CDR3 is made up of 14 amino acids. V dropped 0 bases and J dropped 7 bases, with 13 bases sitting between them. CDR1 is SGHRS, CDR2 YFSETQ, per germline. In DNA form, the CDR3 reads TGCGCCAGCAGCTTGGGGCCCGACGGGAGGACCCAGTACTTC. It specifies CASSLGPDGRTQYF.

The chain carries TRBV3-1 and TRBJ2-1; the match to TRBD2 covers 7 bases. Trimming took 1 base from V and 9 from J; bases not matched to a gene: 9. Germline V gene sequence: CDR1 LGHDT, CDR2 YNNKEL (reference sequence). The CDR3 runs to 15 residues. CDR3 DNA: TGTGCCAGCAGCCAAGGAACCGGCGGGAGTGGTGAGCAGTTCTTC. Encoded protein: CASSQGTGGSGEQFF.

V is TRBV11-1 and J is TRBJ2-3; 9 nucleotides agree with TRBD2. The CDR3 loop spans 18 amino acids. Germline V gene data show CDR1 as SGHAT and CDR2 as FQDESV (reference sequence). The V segment lost 1 base and the J segment 0 bases; nucleotides outside the gene matches: 8. DNA of the CDR3: TGTGCCAGCAGCTTAGGGACTAGCGTTCGAGTTAGCACAGATACGCAGTATTTT. The encoded protein is CASSLGTSVRVSTDTQYF.

The V call is TRBV5-1, the J call TRBJ1-4; D might be TRBD1 (6 bases). The CDR3 length is 15 residues. Per the germline V gene, CDR1 is SGHRS and CDR2 is YFSETQ. Between the trimmed V and J ends, which lost 2 bases and 5 bases, there was a span of 13 bases. CDR3 residues: CASSLSGGNNEKLFF. CDR3 DNA: TGCGCCAGCAGCTTATCCGGGGGCAACAATGAAAAACTGTTTTTT.